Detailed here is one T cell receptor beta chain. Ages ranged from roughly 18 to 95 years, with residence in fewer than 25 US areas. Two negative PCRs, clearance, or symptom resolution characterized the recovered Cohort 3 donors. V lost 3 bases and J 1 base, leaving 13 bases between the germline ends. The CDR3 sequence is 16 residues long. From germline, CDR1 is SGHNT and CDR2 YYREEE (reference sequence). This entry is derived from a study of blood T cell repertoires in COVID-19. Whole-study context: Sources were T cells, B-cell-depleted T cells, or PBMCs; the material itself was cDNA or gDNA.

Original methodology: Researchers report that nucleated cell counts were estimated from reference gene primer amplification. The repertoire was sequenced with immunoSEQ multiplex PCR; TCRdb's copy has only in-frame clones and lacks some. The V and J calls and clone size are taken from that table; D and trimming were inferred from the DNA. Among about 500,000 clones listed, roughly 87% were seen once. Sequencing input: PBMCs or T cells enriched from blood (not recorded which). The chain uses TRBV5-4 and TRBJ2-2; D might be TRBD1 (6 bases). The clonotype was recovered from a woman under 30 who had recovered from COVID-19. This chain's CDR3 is CASSSGTRGNTGELFF. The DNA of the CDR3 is TGTGCCAGCAGCTCGGGGACAAGGGGGAACACCGGGGAGCTGTTTTTT.